This TCR beta chain was profiled in a study of neurological immune-mediated disorders. The study's findings and limits: HTLV-1-associated myelopathy had the most TCR clonal expansion, whereas multiple sclerosis had the least (lower than in healthy controls). Among expanded clones, no CDR3 amino acid sequences were shared across subjects, a pattern suggesting private repertoires in all groups.

Described time point: longitudinal time-point 3. For the unsorted libraries, 2 million PBMCs stored at -80 C served as input. This clonotype was picked up many times. Antigen unknown. Template-switch 5'RACE cDNA synthesis added a 10-nucleotide unique molecular identifier. TCRdb itself ran the 5' RACE reads through MiXCR, one entry per CDR3 protein. The repertoire consists of around 49,000 distinct CDR3 sequences, with about an eighth occurring once and the leading ten covering 7.5% to 9.5%. The V end was cut by 3 bases, the J end by 1 base, with 6 bases between. The CDR3 totals 14 residues. The sequencing input was PBMCs. The chain employs TRBV12-3 or TRBV12-4 and TRBJ1-4; tentatively, D is TRBD1 (5 bases). The clonotype was recovered from a male donor with HTLV-1-associated myelopathy (HAM/TSP). Here the CDR3 DNA reads TGTGCCAGCAGTTTCAGGGTAACTAATGAAAAACTGTTTTTT. It yields the protein CASSFRVTNEKLFF.